Following are 15 T cell receptor beta chains from one sample sequenced in a study of a mutant IDH1 vaccine in newly diagnosed glioma. Their specific antigens are unknown. Regarding time point: week 35, safety follow-up. What each vaccine dose contained was 300 ug of mutant IDH1 20-mer peptide, accompanied by topical imiquimod. Here immunoSEQ multiplex PCR was the method, and the copy in TCRdb shows in-frame clones only, minus some. In the table there are around 32,000 clones, roughly 75% of which are singletons. The source was PBMCs, collected from a glioma patient whose treatment included an IDH1 peptide vaccine. The receptor set was obtained from a man aged 35-49 years with glioma. Some clones in this sample may be carry-over from other donors' samples.

In this sample, this clone turned up a few times. The chain carries TRBV20-1 and TRBJ1-1; D is ambiguous. V was cut by 5 bases and J by 0 bases, with 4 bases left in between. Germline values: CDR1 DFQATT, CDR2 SNEGSKA (reference sequence). CDR3 length: 11 residues. CDR3: CSALMNTEAFF. CDR3 nucleotide sequence: TGCAGTGCTTTGATGAACACTGAAGCTTTCTTT.

V usage is TRBV6-5 and J usage is TRBJ1-2; tentative D call: TRBD1 (5 bases). Per the germline V gene, CDR1 is MNHEY and CDR2 is SVGAGI. Deletions cut 0 bases from V and 3 bases from J, with 11 bases between. The CDR3 loop spans 15 amino acids. DNA for the CDR3: TGTGCCAGCAGTTACTCGCCGGGGCGAGACTATGGCTACACCTTC. This translates into CASSYSPGRDYGYTF.

The rearrangement joins TRBV6-5 to TRBJ2-3; 7 nucleotides agree with TRBD1. J gave up 0 bases and V 6 bases, and 3 bases lay outside the gene matches. This CDR3 spans 14 amino acids. The germline V gene encodes CDR1 MNHEY and CDR2 SVGAGI. The DNA for the CDR3 is TGTGCCAGCAGGGACAGGATTAGCACAGATACGCAGTATTTT. Its protein is CASRDRISTDTQYF.

This clone was observed a few times. This chain connects TRBV2 to TRBJ1-1; D may be TRBD1 (6 bases). V lost 8 bases to trimming and J lost 0 bases, with 10 bases between them. The CDR3 has 13 amino acids. CDR1 and CDR2 (germline): SNHLY, FYNNEI. The CDR3 region has the DNA TGTGCCAGCTCGGGACAATTGAACACTGAAGCTTTCTTT. As protein: CASSGQLNTEAFF.

V and J are TRBV5-1 and TRBJ1-2; D unresolved. Trimming took 0 bases from V and 4 from J, leaving 10 bases between them. Germline V gives CDR1 SGHRS, CDR2 YFSETQ. This CDR3 region has 14 residues. CDR3 region: CASSLVRQSYGYTF. As DNA, the CDR3 is TGCGCCAGCAGCTTGGTGCGTCAAAGCTATGGCTACACCTTC.

The chain is built from TRBV4-1 and TRBJ1-6; D gene ambiguous. The CDR3 consists of 17 residues. The V gene's germline CDR1 is MGHRA and CDR2 YSYEKL. V was clipped by 1 base and J by 9 bases, with 19 bases between them. CDR3 in amino acids: CASSQAPGTHSGSPLHF. The CDR3 DNA follows: TGCGCCAGCAGCCAAGCACCGGGAACCCATAGCGGTTCACCCCTCCACTTT.

V usage is TRBV4-1 and J usage is TRBJ2-5; TRBD1 is a possible D gene (6 bases). This CDR3 comprises 17 residues. V was trimmed by 0 bases and J by 3 bases, leaving 17 bases between them. CDR1 and CDR2 (germline): MGHRA, YSYEKL. The CDR3 is CASSQDVGASSEETQYF. DNA for the CDR3: TGCGCCAGCAGCCAAGATGTGGGGGCCAGTTCAGAAGAGACCCAGTACTTC.

The rearrangement uses TRBV7-9 and TRBJ2-5, with 9 positions matching TRBD1. Unmatched junction bases numbered 7, after V lost 7 bases and J lost 7 bases. Germline values: CDR1 SEHNR, CDR2 FQNEAQ (reference sequence). The CDR3 covers 13 residues. DNA of the CDR3: TGTGCCAGCATCCTGGGGACAGGGCCGACCCAGTACTTC. Translating it yields CASILGTGPTQYF.

The chain links TRBV6-5 to TRBJ2-5; 8 nucleotides match TRBD2. Trimming at V came to 0 bases and at J to 3 bases, leaving 3 bases not matched to a gene. CDR3 size: 15 residues. Germline values: CDR1 MNHEY, CDR2 SVGAGI. Here the CDR3 DNA reads TGTGCCAGCAGTTACTCGCGGGGGGCGGAAGAGACCCAGTACTTC. Translation gives CASSYSRGAEETQYF.

This chain links TRBV4-1 with TRBJ2-5; D is perhaps TRBD1 (7 bases). V lost 1 base and J lost 5, with 17 bases in between. Looked up from germline, CDR1 is MGHRA and CDR2 is YSYEKL. The CDR3 sequence is 16 residues long. The DNA for the CDR3 is TGCGCCAGCAGCCAAGGCCAGGGGGGTCCTAAGGAGACCCAGTACTTC. It is translated as CASSQGQGGPKETQYF.

This clone was seen only once. The chain uses TRBV6-4 and TRBJ2-3, with 7 positions matching TRBD2. The J segment lost 0 bases and the V segment lost 3 bases, leaving 15 bases of the junction unmatched. The germline gives CDR1 MRHNA, CDR2 SNTAGT. This CDR3 is built from 19 residues. The CDR3: CASSDASGPAISSTDTQYF. The CDR3 nucleotides are TGTGCCAGCAGTGATGCTAGCGGTCCTGCCATCTCTAGCACAGATACGCAGTATTTT.

The chain is built from TRBV6-6 and TRBJ1-5; D possibly corresponds to TRBD1 (6 bases). Trimming took off 5 bases at V and 0 bases at J, with 11 bases between the two ends. Germline V gene data show CDR1 as MNHNY and CDR2 as SVGAGI (reference sequence). This CDR3 region has 15 residues. The DNA for the CDR3 is TGTGCCAGCAGTCGCCGGGGGCTTAGCAATCAGCCCCAGCATTTT. This gives the protein CASSRRGLSNQPQHF.

The chain couples TRBV5-6 to TRBJ2-2; D is perhaps TRBD1 (5 bases). Trimming removed 1 base from V and 2 bases from J, with 21 bases in between. The CDR3 contains 19 residues. In germline, CDR1 is SGHDT, CDR2 YYEEEE. The CDR3: CASSLPSLGWQGNTGELFF. CDR3 DNA sequence: TGTGCCAGCAGCTTGCCCAGTCTCGGCTGGCAGGGTAACACCGGGGAGCTGTTTTTT.

The rearrangement uses TRBV5-1 and TRBJ1-3; 7 bases agree with TRBD1. This CDR3 is 16 amino acids long. The germline CDR1 and CDR2 sequences are SGHRS and YFSETQ. The J segment lost 2 bases and the V segment lost 0 bases, leaving 5 bases of the junction unmatched. The CDR3: CASSLVPTGAGNTIYF. The CDR3, as DNA: TGCGCCAGCAGCTTGGTACCCACAGGGGCTGGAAACACCATATATTTT.

This clone was seen a handful of times. The CDR3 nucleotides are TGCGCCAGCAGGCAAGGGTCGAGCTCCTATAATTCACCCCTCCACTTT. Amino acid sequence: CASRQGSSSYNSPLHF. The chain is built from TRBV5-1 and TRBJ1-6; no definite D call. V lost 5 bases to trimming and J lost 0 bases, with 12 bases between them. CDR3 size: 16 residues. Germline V gene sequence: CDR1 SGHRS, CDR2 YFSETQ.